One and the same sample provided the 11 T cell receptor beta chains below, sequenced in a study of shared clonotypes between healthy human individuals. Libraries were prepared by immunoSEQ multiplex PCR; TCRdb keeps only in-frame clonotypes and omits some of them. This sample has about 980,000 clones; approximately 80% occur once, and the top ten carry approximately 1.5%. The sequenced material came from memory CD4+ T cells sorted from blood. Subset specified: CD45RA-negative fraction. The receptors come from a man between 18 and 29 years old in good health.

The CDR3 spells CASSVRDYEQYF. The DNA for the CDR3 is TGTGCCAGCTCAGTCCGGGACTACGAGCAGTACTTC. The chain uses TRBV18 and TRBJ2-7, with D tentatively TRBD2 (5 bases). V was trimmed by 5 bases and J by 3 bases, leaving 8 bases between them. This CDR3 is 12 amino acids long. Germline CDR1 KGHSH, CDR2 LQKENI.

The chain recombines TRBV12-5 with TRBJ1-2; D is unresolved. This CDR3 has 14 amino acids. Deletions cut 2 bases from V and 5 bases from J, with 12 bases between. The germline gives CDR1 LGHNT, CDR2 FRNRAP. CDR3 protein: CASGLPRAQYGYTF. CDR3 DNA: TGTGCTAGTGGTTTGCCAAGGGCACAATATGGCTACACCTTC.

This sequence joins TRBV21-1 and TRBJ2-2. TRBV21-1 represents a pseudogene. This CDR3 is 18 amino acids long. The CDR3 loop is CASSKKRARGGNTGELFF. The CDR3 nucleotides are TGTGCCAGCAGCAAAAAGCGGGCCAGGGGCGGGAACACCGGGGAGCTGTTTTTT.

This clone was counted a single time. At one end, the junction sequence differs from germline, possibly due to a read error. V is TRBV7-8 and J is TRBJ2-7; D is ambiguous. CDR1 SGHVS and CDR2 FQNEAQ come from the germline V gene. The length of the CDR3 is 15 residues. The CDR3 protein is CASSLGQTRDNLLLW. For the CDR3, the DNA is TGTGCCAGCAGCTTAGGGCAAACAAGGGATAACCTACTTCTATGG.

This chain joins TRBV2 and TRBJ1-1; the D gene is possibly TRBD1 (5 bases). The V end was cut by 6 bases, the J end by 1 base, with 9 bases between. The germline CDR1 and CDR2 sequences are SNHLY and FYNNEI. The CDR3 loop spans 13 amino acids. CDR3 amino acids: CASRRDGNTEAFF. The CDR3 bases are TGTGCCAGCAGGAGGGACGGGAACACTGAAGCTTTCTTT.

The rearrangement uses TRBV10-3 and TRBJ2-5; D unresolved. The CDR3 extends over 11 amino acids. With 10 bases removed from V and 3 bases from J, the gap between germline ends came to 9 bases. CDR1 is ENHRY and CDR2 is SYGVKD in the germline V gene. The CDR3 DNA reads TGTGCCACCGCCTTCGAAGAGACCCAGTACTTC. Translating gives CATAFEETQYF.

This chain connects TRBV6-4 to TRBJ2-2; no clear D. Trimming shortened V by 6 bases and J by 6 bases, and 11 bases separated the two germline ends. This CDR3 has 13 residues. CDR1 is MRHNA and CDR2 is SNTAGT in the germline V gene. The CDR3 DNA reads TGTGCCAGCAGAGCAACTACGGCCGGGGAGCTGTTTTTT. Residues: CASRATTAGELFF.

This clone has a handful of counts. CDR3 sequence: CAWSANRGNYGYTF. The CDR3 nucleotides are TGTGCCTGGAGCGCCAACAGGGGTAACTATGGCTACACCTTC. The chain couples TRBV30 to TRBJ1-2; 7 bases match TRBD1. CDR3 length: 14 residues. The germline gives CDR1 GTSNPN, CDR2 SVGIG (reference sequence). The V segment lost 3 bases and the J segment 1 base; nucleotides outside the gene matches: 5.

The CDR3 sequence: CASSDPGLARYNEQFF. The CDR3 DNA reads as TGCGCCAGCAGTGACCCCGGACTAGCGCGCTACAATGAGCAGTTCTTC. The chain joins TRBV10-2 to TRBJ2-1; 9 nucleotides line up with TRBD2. The CDR3 totals 16 residues. The J segment lost 3 bases and the V segment lost 3 bases, leaving 6 bases of the junction unmatched. Looked up from germline, CDR1 is WSHSY and CDR2 is SAAADI.

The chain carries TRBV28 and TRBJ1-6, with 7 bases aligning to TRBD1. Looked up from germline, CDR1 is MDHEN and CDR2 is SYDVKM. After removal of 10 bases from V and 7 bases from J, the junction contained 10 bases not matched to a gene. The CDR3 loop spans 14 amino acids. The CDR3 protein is CANQNRGGNSPLHF. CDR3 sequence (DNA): TGTGCCAACCAAAACAGGGGCGGCAATTCACCCCTCCACTTT.

CDR3 region: CAWSVRSGIGNIQYF. CDR3 DNA: TGTGCCTGGAGTGTACGGTCCGGCATCGGAAACATTCAGTACTTC. The chain is built from TRBV30 and TRBJ2-4; no clear D. The CDR3 is 15 residues long. Trimming took 0 bases from V and 6 from J, leaving 15 bases between them. The germline CDR1 and CDR2 sequences are GTSNPN and SVGIG (reference sequence).